A selection of T cell receptor beta chains follows, all from one sample in a study of blood T cell repertoires in COVID-19. Here immunoSEQ multiplex PCR was the method, and the copy in TCRdb shows in-frame clones only, minus some. The sample lists a few hundred thousand clones; more than 80% were seen once. Input material: peripheral blood. The receptors shown here come from a man in his forties with acute or convalescent COVID-19. Both conserved end residues are part of each CDR3. A D gene is named only where the DNA matches it firmly. Clone sizes are given selectively: once, few, many, or a class where the clone is expanded.

J gene: TRBJ2-5
clone size: .
V gene: TRBV3-1/TRBV3-2
D gene: .
CDR3 DNA: TGTGCCAGCAGCCAAGTCGTCCCAGGGGTCCAGGAGACCCAGTACTTC
CDR3 protein: CASSQVVPGVQETQYF

J gene: TRBJ1-2
clone size: .
V gene: TRBV7-2
D gene: .
CDR3 DNA: TGTGCCAGCAGTAAGGGGCCGGGGGGATATGGCTACACCTTC
CDR3 protein: CASSKGPGGYGYTF

J gene: TRBJ1-4
clone size: .
V gene: TRBV7-3
D gene: .
CDR3 DNA: TGTGCCAGCAGCTTAGGGACACAAGTGAATGAAAAACTGTTTTTT
CDR3 protein: CASSLGTQVNEKLFF

J gene: TRBJ2-1
clone size: few
V gene: TRBV7-9
D gene: .
CDR3 DNA: TGTGCCAGCAGCCCGAGGGGGGGCCCTGTCCGTGAGCAGTTCTTC
CDR3 protein: CASSPRGGPVREQFF

J gene: TRBJ2-3
clone size: .
V gene: TRBV9
D gene: .
CDR3 DNA: TGTGCCAGCAGCGGGGGGGTCGGAGCTAGCACAGATACGCAGTATTTT
CDR3 protein: CASSGGVGASTDTQYF

J gene: TRBJ1-6
clone size: .
V gene: TRBV6-5
D gene: .
CDR3 DNA: TGTGCCAGCAATAAGGGACCGGGAGGCCCCCTCCACTTT
CDR3 protein: CASNKGPGGPLHF

J gene: TRBJ1-3
clone size: .
V gene: TRBV5-1
D gene: .
CDR3 DNA: TGCGCCAGCAGCTTGGGCCGGGACACCGAGCTCTCTGGAAACACCATATATTTT
CDR3 protein: CASSLGRDTELSGNTIYF

J gene: TRBJ2-2
clone size: .
V gene: TRBV5-1
D gene: .
CDR3 DNA: TGCGCCAGCAGCTTGGTTCAGGGAACCGGGGAGCTGTTTTTT
CDR3 protein: CASSLVQGTGELFF

J gene: TRBJ1-5
clone size: .
V gene: TRBV7-6
D gene: .
CDR3 DNA: TGTGCCAGCAGCTTAGCCCCAGGGCGCAATCAGCCCCAGCATTTT
CDR3 protein: CASSLAPGRNQPQHF

J gene: TRBJ1-3
clone size: .
V gene: TRBV28
D gene: .
CDR3 DNA: TGTGCCAGCAGTTTCCCGGGTCCTGGAAACACCATATATTTT
CDR3 protein: CASSFPGPGNTIYF

J gene: TRBJ2-7
clone size: .
V gene: TRBV4-1
D gene: .
CDR3 DNA: TGCGCCAGCAGCCAAGCTGTGACAACAACTCGGGAGCAGTACTTC
CDR3 protein: CASSQAVTTTREQYF

J gene: TRBJ1-1
clone size: .
V gene: TRBV23-1
D gene: TRBD1
CDR3 DNA: TGCGCCAGCAGCCCCCTTGAGGGGGCGGGCACTGAAGCTTTCTTT
CDR3 protein: CASSPLEGAGTEAFF

J gene: TRBJ1-3
clone size: many
V gene: TRBV6-4
D gene: TRBD1
CDR3 DNA: TGTGCCAGCAGTGCATCGACGGGGACAGGAGGAAACACCATATATTTT
CDR3 protein: CASSASTGTGGNTIYF

J gene: TRBJ1-2
clone size: once
V gene: TRBV4-1
D gene: .
CDR3 DNA: TGCGCCAGCAGCCAACTCCTCCAAGGGAGCACCTATGGCTACACCTTC
CDR3 protein: CASSQLLQGSTYGYTF

J gene: TRBJ2-7
clone size: .
V gene: TRBV28
D gene: .
CDR3 DNA: TGTGCCAGTTTGGGTTGGGGGAGCGGGCAAGCGGACGAGCAGTACTTC
CDR3 protein: CASLGWGSGQADEQYF

J gene: TRBJ1-2
clone size: once
V gene: TRBV10-3
D gene: .
CDR3 DNA: TGTGCCATCAGTGTCGCAGCGCATAACTATGGCTACACCTTC
CDR3 protein: CAISVAAHNYGYTF

J gene: TRBJ2-1
clone size: .
V gene: TRBV11-3
D gene: .
CDR3 DNA: TGTGCCAGCAGCTTAGGGGCCCGCAATGAGCAGTTCTTC
CDR3 protein: CASSLGARNEQFF

J gene: TRBJ1-5
clone size: .
V gene: TRBV27
D gene: .
CDR3 DNA: TGTGCCAGCAGTTTAAGGTATGGAGGGGCCGGACCCCAGCATTTT
CDR3 protein: CASSLRYGGAGPQHF

J gene: TRBJ2-4
clone size: .
V gene: TRBV28
D gene: TRBD2
CDR3 DNA: TGTGCCAGCAGTACGTTAGCGGGAGGGGCAAACATTCAGTACTTC
CDR3 protein: CASSTLAGGANIQYF

J gene: TRBJ1-5
clone size: .
V gene: TRBV7-8
D gene: TRBD1
CDR3 DNA: TGTGCCAGCAGCTTAGAGCCGGGACAGGGAAGCAATCAGCCCCAGCATTTT
CDR3 protein: CASSLEPGQGSNQPQHF

J gene: TRBJ2-1
clone size: .
V gene: TRBV5-5
D gene: TRBD1
CDR3 DNA: TGTGCCAGCAGCTTCAGGCAGGGGGCTGGTGATAATGAGCAGTTCTTC
CDR3 protein: CASSFRQGAGDNEQFF

J gene: TRBJ2-5
clone size: once
V gene: TRBV19
D gene: TRBD1
CDR3 DNA: TGTGCCAGTAGTATAGGGGACAGATTGGGAGAGACCCAGTACTTC
CDR3 protein: CASSIGDRLGETQYF

J gene: TRBJ2-3
clone size: .
V gene: TRBV10-2
D gene: TRBD2
CDR3 DNA: TGCGCCAGCGGGGGGGTTGCTAACGCCGATACGCAGTATTTT
CDR3 protein: CASGGVANADTQYF

J gene: TRBJ2-3
clone size: .
V gene: TRBV7-9
D gene: .
CDR3 DNA: TGTGCCAGCAGCTTAGCGGGGGGTACGGATACGCAGTATTTT
CDR3 protein: CASSLAGGTDTQYF

J gene: TRBJ1-4
clone size: few
V gene: TRBV5-1
D gene: .
CDR3 DNA: TGCGCCAGCAGCACACAGGGCGGCAATGAAAAACTGTTTTTT
CDR3 protein: CASSTQGGNEKLFF

J gene: TRBJ2-1
clone size: .
V gene: TRBV4-2
D gene: .
CDR3 DNA: TGTGCCAGCAGCCAAGCACCCAGCGACAATGAGCAGTTCTTC
CDR3 protein: CASSQAPSDNEQFF

J gene: TRBJ1-5
clone size: .
V gene: TRBV11-2
D gene: TRBD1
CDR3 DNA: TGTGCCAGCAGCTTGGGCAGGGGGCTCAATCAGCCCCAGCATTTT
CDR3 protein: CASSLGRGLNQPQHF

J gene: TRBJ2-5
clone size: .
V gene: TRBV6-5
D gene: .
CDR3 DNA: TGTGCCAGCTGCCGTGGGGACTTCACGGAGACCCAGTACTTC
CDR3 protein: CASCRGDFTETQYF

J gene: TRBJ2-7
clone size: .
V gene: TRBV11-2
D gene: .
CDR3 DNA: TGTGCCAGCAGCACTAAAGGGGGCTACGAGCAGTACTTC
CDR3 protein: CASSTKGGYEQYF

J gene: TRBJ2-7
clone size: .
V gene: TRBV30
D gene: TRBD2
CDR3 DNA: TGTGCTCATACAGCGGGAGGGTTGGGCGAGCAGTACTTC
CDR3 protein: CAHTAGGLGEQYF

J gene: TRBJ2-2
clone size: .
V gene: TRBV7-6
D gene: TRBD1
CDR3 DNA: TGTGCCAGCAGCGACTTGGGACAGACTCACACCGGGGAGCTGTTTTTT
CDR3 protein: CASSDLGQTHTGELFF

J gene: TRBJ2-3
clone size: .
V gene: TRBV5-1
D gene: .
CDR3 DNA: TGCGCCAGCAGCTTGGCAGGGCAGAGCACAGATACGCAGTATTTT
CDR3 protein: CASSLAGQSTDTQYF

J gene: TRBJ1-4
clone size: .
V gene: TRBV28
D gene: TRBD1
CDR3 DNA: TGTGCCAGCAGTTTTTCAGGGGGAATCGCAACTAATGAAAAACTGTTTTTT
CDR3 protein: CASSFSGGIATNEKLFF

J gene: TRBJ1-5
clone size: .
V gene: TRBV27
D gene: TRBD1
CDR3 DNA: TGTGCCAGCAGTTTATACGGGGACAGGGCGTTTTTTCAGCCCCAGCATTTT
CDR3 protein: CASSLYGDRAFFQPQHF

J gene: TRBJ1-5
clone size: .
V gene: TRBV27
D gene: TRBD1
CDR3 DNA: TGTGCCAGCAGTTGGGACAGCAGTCAGCCCCAGCATTTT
CDR3 protein: CASSWDSSQPQHF

J gene: TRBJ1-3
clone size: once
V gene: TRBV28
D gene: .
CDR3 DNA: TGTGCCAGCAGCCCGGGTCCGGGAGCGTCAGCAGACACCATATATTTT
CDR3 protein: CASSPGPGASADTIYF

J gene: TRBJ1-5
clone size: .
V gene: TRBV18
D gene: .
CDR3 DNA: TGTGCCAGCTCACCTTCGCCCCCCACCATTGAGCAGCCCCAGCATTTT
CDR3 protein: CASSPSPPTIEQPQHF

J gene: TRBJ1-1
clone size: .
V gene: TRBV6-5
D gene: .
CDR3 DNA: TGTGCCAGCTATTTTGTGAACACTGAAGCTTTCTTT
CDR3 protein: CASYFVNTEAFF

J gene: TRBJ1-1
clone size: .
V gene: TRBV11-2
D gene: .
CDR3 DNA: TGTGCCAGCAGCTTAGGGGGTTGGGCGGGGGAGGCTGAAGCTTTCTTT
CDR3 protein: CASSLGGWAGEAEAFF

J gene: TRBJ2-2
clone size: few
V gene: TRBV3-1/TRBV3-2
D gene: .
CDR3 DNA: TGTGCCAGCAGCCCGGCTAGCGATAACACCGGGGAGCTGTTTTTT
CDR3 protein: CASSPASDNTGELFF

J gene: TRBJ1-5
clone size: .
V gene: TRBV19
D gene: TRBD1
CDR3 DNA: TGTGCCAGTAGTATACTGGGGACAGGGGGCTCTCAGCCCCAGCATTTT
CDR3 protein: CASSILGTGGSQPQHF

J gene: TRBJ2-5
clone size: .
V gene: TRBV6-6
D gene: .
CDR3 DNA: TGTGCCAGCAACGCCTTACAGGGCTTGAGGGAGACCCAGTACTTC
CDR3 protein: CASNALQGLRETQYF

J gene: TRBJ1-1
clone size: .
V gene: TRBV5-4
D gene: .
CDR3 DNA: TGTGCCAGCAGCTTCGGGGGTGAAGCTTTCTTT
CDR3 protein: CASSFGGEAFF

J gene: TRBJ1-3
clone size: .
V gene: TRBV6-5
D gene: TRBD1
CDR3 DNA: TGTGCCAGCAGTTCAGGGGGGTCTGGAAACACCATATATTTT
CDR3 protein: CASSSGGSGNTIYF